This record concerns one T cell receptor (beta chain) sequence. Germline-derived CDR1 and CDR2 are SGHVS and FNYEAQ. V gave up 5 bases and J gave up 5 bases; unmatched junction bases: 8. The CDR3 is made up of 16 amino acids. These data are taken from a study of blood T cell repertoires in COVID-19. Profiling relied on immunoSEQ multiplex PCR, and the TCRdb table lists in-frame clones only, not all of them. The repertoire holds approximately 310,000 clones, with around nine tenths as singletons. The sequence was collected from a man aged 50 or older with active or convalescent COVID-19. The sample consisted of peripheral blood. This chain joins TRBV7-6 and TRBJ2-5; the match to TRBD2 covers 13 bases. CDR3 region: CASSARTSGSWETQYF. CDR3 nucleotides: TGTGCCAGCAGCGCCCGGACTAGCGGGAGCTGGGAGACCCAGTACTTC.